Listed here are 32 T cell receptor beta chains from one sample, sequenced in a study of T cells after yellow fever vaccination. TCRdb independently ran MiXCR on the 5' RACE reads; one entry per CDR3 protein. This table has 500,000 to 650,000 distinct CDR3 sequences, around 12% appearing once. The sequences come from PBMCs, collected on the day of the yellow fever booster vaccination. These receptors all stem from a man aged 25-40 years who received the YFV17D yellow fever vaccine.

CDR3 in amino acids: CASSPGLAGGGWTDTQYF. The CDR3 nucleotides read TGTGCCAGCAGCCCCGGACTAGCGGGAGGTGGTTGGACAGATACGCAGTATTTT. V usage is TRBV11-2 and J usage is TRBJ2-3, with TRBD2 matching 14 bases. CDR3 length: 18 residues. Trimming cost V 5 bases and J 3 bases; bases outside gene matches: 10. Germline loops: CDR1 SGHAT, CDR2 FQNNGV.

This clonotype was detected only a few times. The chain couples TRBV20-1 to TRBJ2-3, with 10 bases that match TRBD2. The CDR3 is made up of 13 amino acids. V gave up 5 bases and J gave up 5 bases; unmatched junction bases: 4. Germline CDR1 DFQATT, CDR2 SNEGSKA (reference sequence). For the CDR3, the DNA is TGCAGTGCTCCAGCGGGAGGGATAGATACGCAGTATTTT. As protein: CSAPAGGIDTQYF.

This clonotype was counted a few times. The junction differs from germline at one of its ends, possibly a read error. This chain uses TRBV18 with TRBJ2-3; D could derive from TRBD1 or TRBD2 (7 bases each). The CDR3 is 17 residues long. CDR1 and CDR2 (germline): KGHSH, LQKENI. CDR3 protein: CASSPQTGSGTDHSGGF. Here the CDR3 DNA reads TGTGCCAGCTCACCCCAAACCGGATCCGGGACAGACCACTCCGGGGGGTTT.

About this clonotype itself: Since a much larger clone is just one base distant, this may be a read error. The CDR3 DNA sequence: TGTGCCATCAGGAACCGGGGCGGGGCCTACGAGCAGTACTTC. It translates to CAIRNRGGAYEQYF. This chain joins TRBV10-3 and TRBJ2-7; perhaps TRBD2 as D (6 bases). The CDR3 length is 14 residues. Per germline, CDR1 ENHRY and CDR2 SYGVKD. V was cut by 6 bases and J by 2 bases, with 14 bases left in between.

There are a few counts of this clonotype. This sequence joins TRBV20-1 and TRBJ2-1, with no clear D. The CDR3 contains 14 residues. CDR1 and CDR2 from the germline V gene are DFQATT and SNEGSKA (reference sequence). V was trimmed by 2 bases and J by 7 bases, leaving 15 bases between them. The CDR3 here is CSARSHKDVNEQFF. CDR3 nucleotide sequence: TGCAGTGCTAGAAGCCATAAGGACGTAAATGAGCAGTTCTTC.

This clonotype was observed a handful of times. The V gene is TRBV5-5, the J gene TRBJ2-7; a possible D gene is TRBD1 (7 bases). V dropped 3 bases and J dropped 9 bases, with 22 bases sitting between them. The CDR3 is 15 amino acids. Germline CDR1 SGHKS, CDR2 YYEKEE (reference sequence). In DNA, the CDR3 is TGTGCCAGCAGCTCGGGAGAGACAGGGAGGTATGGGCAGTACTTC. Translation: CASSSGETGRYGQYF.

This clonotype has only a few counts. The chain carries TRBV15 and TRBJ2-1, with TRBD2 identical over 8 bases. V dropped 0 bases and J dropped 4; count of bases not matched to a gene: 8. The CDR3 is 17 residues long. CDR1 and CDR2 from the germline V gene are LNHNV and YYDKDF (reference sequence). CDR3 coding DNA: TGTGCCACCAGCAGAGATCCGTCGGGGGGGTTTTACAATGAGCAGTTCTTC. As protein: CATSRDPSGGFYNEQFF. Drawing the rest from reference TRBV15 and TRBJ2-1, the complete variable domain is DAMVIQNPRYQVTQFGKPVTLSCSQTLNHNVMYWYQQKSSQAPKLLFHYYDKDFNNEADTPDNFQSRRPNTSFCFLDIRSPGLGDTAMYLCATSRDPSGGFYNEQFFGPGTRLTVL.

This clonotype was detected only a few times. The V gene is TRBV9, the J gene TRBJ1-2; D gene ambiguous. The germline CDR1 and CDR2 sequences are SGDLS and YYNGEE. The germline V and J ends were trimmed by 0 bases and 4 bases, with 10 bases remaining between them. The CDR3 is made up of 14 amino acids. The DNA for the CDR3 is TGTGCCAGCAGCGTAGAGGTGAGGTCCTATGGCTACACCTTC. Its translation is CASSVEVRSYGYTF.

This clonotype has more than one count but fewer than ten. The chain recombines TRBV7-3 with TRBJ2-1; unclear D gene. V lost 5 bases and J 8 bases, leaving 13 bases between the germline ends. Germline CDR1 is SGHTA and CDR2 is FQGTGA. The length of the CDR3 is 13 residues. CDR3 bases: TGTGCCAGCAGCATTAGAGTCCTCGATGAGCAGTTCTTC. Translation: CASSIRVLDEQFF.

This clonotype was counted between two and nine times. The CDR3 DNA is TGCAGTGCTAGATCGGGGACTAGCGGGACCTACGAGCAGTACTTC. This translates into CSARSGTSGTYEQYF. The J gene is TRBJ2-7, the V gene TRBV20-1, with 13 bases that match TRBD2. The CDR3 spans 15 residues. CDR1 is DFQATT and CDR2 is SNEGSKA in the germline V gene (reference sequence). V was pared by 2 bases and J by 2 bases, with 3 bases of the junction left unmatched.

J is TRBJ1-1 and V is TRBV4-3; no firm D call. CDR3 length equals 15 residues. Per the germline V gene, CDR1 is LGHNA and CDR2 is YSLEER. V lost 4 bases and J lost 4, with 16 bases in between. The CDR3 DNA reads as TGCGCCAGCAGCCCCTTACCTCGGGAGGGCACTGAAGCTTTCTTT. Translation gives CASSPLPREGTEAFF.

This clonotype has at least ten counts. This chain links TRBV20-1 with TRBJ2-1; no reliable D call. Between the trimmed V and J ends, which lost 0 bases and 7 bases, there was a span of 16 bases. CDR1 and CDR2 (germline): DFQATT, SNEGSKA (reference sequence). This CDR3 is 15 amino acids long. CDR3: CSAREDNRVGNEQFF. The CDR3 bases are TGCAGTGCTAGAGAAGATAACCGGGTGGGGAATGAGCAGTTCTTC.

This clonotype was seen a handful of times. V is TRBV5-1 and J is TRBJ2-3, with D perhaps matching TRBD1 (5 bases). The CDR3 has 15 residues. Trimming left V 4 bases short and J 7 bases short, with 19 bases between. Germline V gene lookup returns CDR1 SGHRS and CDR2 YFSETQ. CDR3 nucleotide sequence: TGCGCCAGCAGCCCACAGGTCCAGTCTCAAAATACGCAGTATTTT. Protein: CASSPQVQSQNTQYF.

The chain employs TRBV15 and TRBJ2-3; no clear D gene. Germline CDR1 is LNHNV and CDR2 is YYDKDF (reference sequence). The CDR3 totals 15 residues. The V end lost 5 bases, the J end lost 7 bases, and 19 bases lay between the germline ends. Written as DNA, the CDR3 is TGTGCCACCAGCGGATATCCCGCAACCCTACATACGCAGTATTTT. The encoded protein is CATSGYPATLHTQYF.

The J gene is TRBJ1-6, the V gene TRBV7-2; D call uncertain. The CDR3 length is 14 residues. V was pared by 5 bases and J by 7 bases, with 12 bases between. Germline assignment: CDR1 SGHTA and CDR2 FQGNSA. CDR3 protein: CASSLQTSNSPLHF. The CDR3 DNA follows: TGTGCCAGCAGCCTACAAACGTCGAATTCACCCCTCCACTTT.

V usage is TRBV29-1 and J usage is TRBJ2-1, with D tentatively TRBD1 (5 bases). Per germline, CDR1 SQVTM and CDR2 ANQGSEA. V lost 5 bases and J 5 bases, leaving 16 bases between the germline ends. The CDR3 extends over 14 amino acids. The CDR3 is CSVSPGLQDNEQFF. DNA for the CDR3: TGCAGCGTTTCTCCAGGCCTACAGGACAATGAGCAGTTCTTC.

The chain joins TRBV4-1 to TRBJ1-2; maybe TRBD1 (5 bases). The CDR3 sequence is 16 residues long. The V end lost 0 bases, the J end lost 5 bases, and 16 bases lay between the germline ends. CDR1 MGHRA and CDR2 YSYEKL come from the germline V gene. The CDR3: CASSQDSFQGLYGYTF. CDR3 nucleotide sequence: TGCGCCAGCAGCCAAGACTCTTTTCAGGGACTGTATGGCTACACCTTC.

This chain uses TRBV5-4 with TRBJ2-5, with 13 bases lining up with TRBD2. Germline-derived CDR1 and CDR2 are SGHNT and YYREEE (reference sequence). The CDR3 has 18 residues. V shed 3 bases, J shed 5 bases, and the junction held 13 bases outside the gene matches. The CDR3 loop is CASSYIGLAGDDAETQYF. CDR3 coding DNA: TGTGCCAGCAGCTATATAGGACTAGCGGGAGATGATGCGGAGACCCAGTACTTC.

The chain is built from TRBV3-1 and TRBJ2-7; 14 nucleotides line up with TRBD2. Unmatched junction bases numbered 0, after V lost 5 bases and J lost 6 bases. The CDR3 length is 13 residues. CDR1 and CDR2 from the germline V gene are LGHDT and YNNKEL (reference sequence). The CDR3 region has the DNA TGTGCCAGCAGCGGACTAGCGGGAGGCGAGCAGTACTTC. Translation: CASSGLAGGEQYF.

The V and J genes are TRBV27 and TRBJ2-7, with D perhaps TRBD1 (6 bases). Trimming removed 8 bases from V and 6 bases from J, with 14 bases in between. CDR1 MNHEY and CDR2 SMNVEV come from the germline V gene (reference sequence). This CDR3 is 12 amino acids long. Here the CDR3 DNA reads TGTGCCAGCCGGACAGAAGCGGTCGAGCAGTACTTC. It translates to CASRTEAVEQYF.

V usage is TRBV10-1 and J usage is TRBJ2-1, with 7 bases lining up with TRBD2. The CDR3 consists of 12 residues. Germline CDR1 and CDR2: WNHNN and SYGVQD (reference sequence). Losses at the gene ends were 8 bases for V and 9 bases for J; bases not matched to a gene: 7. The CDR3 DNA is TGCGCCAGCGGTTCCCGCGGGGGTGAGCAGTTCTTC. Residues: CASGSRGGEQFF.

This clonotype was seen ten or more times. For the CDR3, the DNA is TGTGCCAGCAGCTTAGCAGGTGGCTACACCTTC. Amino acid sequence: CASSLAGGYTF. The genes are TRBV7-2 and TRBJ1-2; no firm D call. The CDR3 covers 11 residues. The ends were cut back, 0 bases at V and 7 bases at J, with 3 bases in the middle. The germline V gene has CDR1 SGHTA and CDR2 FQGNSA.

The rearrangement links TRBV30 to TRBJ2-1; D remains unclear. The CDR3 runs to 12 residues. The germline gives CDR1 GTSNPN, CDR2 SVGIG (reference sequence). V was clipped by 0 bases and J by 14 bases, with 14 bases between them. CDR3 residues: CAWSVDPLIEFF. The CDR3 DNA reads TGTGCCTGGAGTGTAGACCCCCTAATCGAGTTCTTC.

This clonotype was picked up many times. The chain uses TRBV6-2 or TRBV6-3 and TRBJ2-3, with 7 bases that match TRBD2. The germline V gene has CDR1 MNHEY and CDR2 SVGEGT. V was pared by 6 bases and J by 7 bases, with 4 bases of the junction left unmatched. The CDR3 is made up of 12 amino acids. The CDR3 spells CASRRDYHTQYF. The CDR3 DNA follows: TGTGCCAGCAGGCGGGACTACCATACGCAGTATTTT.

The chain uses TRBV4-3 and TRBJ2-1; 13 bases are shared with TRBD2. V shed 4 bases, J shed 8 bases, and the junction held 8 bases outside the gene matches. This CDR3 is 16 amino acids long. Germline-derived CDR1 and CDR2 are LGHNA and YSLEER. Here the CDR3 DNA reads TGCGCCAGCAGCCCAAAACTAGCGGGAGGGCCCGATGAGCAGTTCTTC. This codes for CASSPKLAGGPDEQFF.

In DNA, the CDR3 is TGTGCCATCAGTGGGACTAGCGGGAGGGCCTTCCTTGGGACCCAGTACTTC. Protein sequence: CAISGTSGRAFLGTQYF. J is TRBJ2-5 and V is TRBV10-3; 15 bases fit TRBD2. V was clipped by 4 bases and J by 7 bases; unmatched bases: 10. The CDR3 has 17 amino acids. From germline, CDR1 is ENHRY and CDR2 SYGVKD.

In this sample, this clonotype turned up a few times. The chain recombines TRBV14 with TRBJ2-7; 10 bases align to TRBD2. Germline trimming cut 4 bases from V and 3 bases from J; bases unmatched to any gene: 3. CDR3 size: 14 residues. CDR1 and CDR2 (germline): SGHDN, FVKESK. The CDR3 is CASSLAGGHYEQYF. The DNA for the CDR3 is TGTGCCAGCAGCCTAGCGGGAGGTCACTACGAGCAGTACTTC.

This clonotype occurred a few times. The V call is TRBV12-3 or TRBV12-4, the J call TRBJ2-7; 9 bases align to TRBD1. The CDR3 sequence is 14 residues long. After removal of 1 base from V and 6 bases from J, the junction contained 4 bases not matched to a gene. CDR3 sequence: CASSLGGTGFEQYF. The CDR3 DNA is TGTGCCAGCAGTTTAGGTGGGACAGGGTTCGAGCAGTACTTC.

The rearrangement joins TRBV6-2 or TRBV6-3 to TRBJ2-6; a possible D gene is TRBD1 (6 bases). CDR3 size: 16 residues. V lost 6 bases and J 3 bases, leaving 15 bases between the germline ends. CDR1 is MNHEY, CDR2 SVGEGT, per germline. In DNA form, the CDR3 reads TGTGCCAGCAGATCGCCGCACAGGGATGGGGCCAACGTCCTGACTTTC. Translation: CASRSPHRDGANVLTF.

This chain joins TRBV7-2 and TRBJ1-1, with unresolved D. Trimming removed 2 bases from V and 3 bases from J, with 10 bases in between. The CDR3 extends over 14 amino acids. Germline loops: CDR1 SGHTA, CDR2 FQGNSA. CDR3 sequence: CASSLTVWDTEAFF. CDR3 nucleotides: TGTGCCAGCAGCTTAACGGTGTGGGACACTGAAGCTTTCTTT. The complete variable domain, with remaining parts taken from reference TRBV7-2 and TRBJ1-1, reads GAGVSQSPSNKVTEKGKDVELRCDPISGHTALYWYRQSLGQGLEFLIYFQGNSAPDKSGLPSDRFSAERTGGSVSTLTIQRTQQEDSAVYLCASSLTVWDTEAFFGQGTRLTVV.

Only a few counts were recorded for this clonotype. The V call is TRBV21-1, the J call TRBJ2-7; the D call of TRBD2 is as the table states it, not checked on the DNA. TRBV21-1 is assigned pseudogene status. This CDR3 has 16 amino acids. The CDR3 nucleotides read TGTGCCAGCAGCAAAACTGGCGGGAGGGGCTCCTACGAGCAGTACTTC. Amino acid sequence: CASSKTGGRGSYEQYF.

CDR3 protein: CSSLVYTDTQYF. The CDR3, as DNA: TGCAGTAGTCTAGTATACACAGATACGCAGTATTTT. The rearrangement uses TRBV20-1 and TRBJ2-3, with D uncertain. V lost 8 bases and J lost 2, with 11 bases in between. The CDR3 is made up of 12 amino acids. CDR1 and CDR2 from the germline V gene are DFQATT and SNEGSKA (reference sequence).